The 16 T cell receptor beta chains below were found in one sample sequenced in a study of shared clonotypes between healthy human individuals. Here immunoSEQ multiplex PCR was the method, and the copy in TCRdb shows in-frame clones only, minus some. This table has around 2,100,000 clones, approximately 95% appearing once. Naive CD8 cells were CD45RO-negative, positively selected for CCR7, excluding terminally differentiated effector memory CD45RA+ cells. The specimen was naive CD8+ T cells sorted from blood. The receptor set was obtained from a man aged 18-30 years in good health.

Notes on this clone: The identical CDR3 is also encoded by other nucleotide sequences in the sample. The rearrangement links TRBV27 to TRBJ2-7; the match to TRBD2 covers 12 bases. CDR1 is MNHEY, CDR2 SMNVEV, per germline (reference sequence). V trimming: 4 bases; J trimming: 1 base; junction bases outside the gene matches: 2. The CDR3 runs 15 residues. CDR3 protein: CASSSGLAGSYEQYF. CDR3 coding DNA: TGTGCCAGCAGTTCCGGACTAGCGGGGTCCTACGAGCAGTACTTC.

V and J are TRBV28 and TRBJ1-2; D not certain. In germline, CDR1 is MDHEN, CDR2 SYDVKM. Trimming cost V 4 bases and J 6 bases, with 21 bases left between them. This CDR3 contains 16 residues. The CDR3 region is CASSYRNREGAHGYTF. In DNA form, the CDR3 reads TGTGCCAGCAGTTACCGAAATCGGGAGGGCGCCCATGGCTACACCTTC.

The chain joins TRBV9 to TRBJ2-2, with 9 nucleotides matching TRBD2. With V trimmed by 0 bases and J by 7 bases, 4 bases remained unmatched. This CDR3 spans 15 amino acids. Germline CDR1 is SGDLS and CDR2 is YYNGEE. The CDR3 DNA reads as TGTGCCAGCAGCGTAGTAGCGGGAGAGGGCGGGGAGCTGTTTTTT. It codes for CASSVVAGEGGELFF.

This clone was detected once. The gene calls are TRBV6-5 and TRBJ2-7, with 9 nucleotides matching TRBD1. Germline trimming cut 4 bases from V and 9 bases from J; bases unmatched to any gene: 13. There are 15 residues in the CDR3. Germline CDR1 MNHEY, CDR2 SVGAGI. This chain's CDR3 is CASSFSGTGTVRQYF. The CDR3 coding sequence is TGTGCCAGCAGTTTCTCCGGGACAGGGACGGTTCGGCAGTACTTC.

The rearrangement joins TRBV4-1 to TRBJ2-5; 7 nucleotides match TRBD1. The J call may not be correct, given that the DNA end is closer to TRBJ2-7. CDR1 and CDR2 (germline): MGHRA, YSYEKL. The CDR3 sequence is 14 residues long. CDR3 residues: CASSQDPGGNEQYF. The DNA for the CDR3 is TGCGCCAGCAGCCAAGATCCAGGGGGAAACGAGCAGTACTTC.

The chain is built from TRBV9 and TRBJ1-2; possible D gene TRBD1, 5 bases. Germline values: CDR1 SGDLS, CDR2 YYNGEE. This CDR3 has 19 residues. V was shortened by 3 bases and J by 0 bases, with 24 bases between the two germline ends. Here the CDR3 reads CASSGGLYRDGTSNYGYTF. The CDR3 DNA is TGTGCCAGCAGCGGGGGTCTCTACCGGGACGGAACTTCTAACTATGGCTACACCTTC.

Of note for this clone: In the same sample, other DNA sequences code for this CDR3. Here the CDR3 reads CAWSFDTGELFF. DNA for the CDR3: TGTGCCTGGAGTTTTGACACCGGGGAGCTGTTTTTT. The chain couples TRBV30 to TRBJ2-2; D unclear. V gave up 2 bases and J gave up 3 bases, with 4 bases separating them. The CDR3 consists of 12 residues. The germline V gene encodes CDR1 GTSNPN and CDR2 SVGIG (reference sequence).

A note on this clone: The sample holds other DNA sequences that translate to the same CDR3. The J gene is TRBJ1-5, the V gene TRBV30, with TRBD1 matching over 10 bases. V dropped 2 bases and J dropped 7; count of bases not matched to a gene: 5. Germline lookup yields CDR1 GTSNPN and CDR2 SVGIG (reference sequence). CDR3 size: 14 residues. This CDR3 is CAWSPGQGNQPQHF. CDR3 DNA sequence: TGTGCCTGGAGTCCGGGACAGGGGAACCAGCCCCAGCATTTT.

The V call is TRBV25-1, the J call TRBJ1-2; 7 bases match TRBD1. Per the germline V gene, CDR1 is MGHDK and CDR2 is SYGVNS. V dropped 3 bases and J dropped 4; count of bases not matched to a gene: 8. The CDR3 consists of 15 residues. The CDR3 sequence is CASSDWAGGGYGYTF. The CDR3 DNA reads as TGTGCCAGCAGTGATTGGGCAGGGGGAGGCTATGGCTACACCTTC.

J is TRBJ1-1 and V is TRBV2; D is perhaps TRBD1 (6 bases). Germline-derived CDR1 and CDR2 are SNHLY and FYNNEI. The CDR3 has 15 residues. V was clipped by 1 base and J by 4 bases, with 13 bases between them. The CDR3 here is CASSEGGPLFTEAFF. The CDR3 DNA reads TGTGCCAGCAGTGAAGGGGGGCCTCTTTTCACTGAAGCTTTCTTT.

The genes are TRBV10-3 and TRBJ2-7, with D perhaps matching TRBD1 (6 bases). Germline V lookup: CDR1 ENHRY, CDR2 SYGVKD. Trimming cost V 2 bases and J 3 bases, with 8 bases left between them. This CDR3 has 13 residues. CDR3 loop: CAISEGQIYEQYF. CDR3 coding DNA: TGTGCCATCAGTGAGGGACAGATCTACGAGCAGTACTTC.

The table lists this clone with a count of one. The chain combines TRBV27 with TRBJ2-7, with 7 positions matching TRBD2. CDR1 is MNHEY, CDR2 SMNVEV, per germline (reference sequence). V shed 7 bases and J 7 bases; nucleotides not matched to a gene: 22. The CDR3 runs 17 residues. The CDR3 region has the DNA TGTGCCAGCACCCCCCTTCCGGCGGGAGCAAACCCGTTTGAGCAGTACTTC. Amino acids: CASTPLPAGANPFEQYF.

The chain combines TRBV7-9 with TRBJ2-7; 8 bases match TRBD1. V lost 1 base to trimming and J lost 3 bases; unmatched junction nucleotides: 8. CDR1 and CDR2 from the germline V gene are SEHNR and FQNEAQ (reference sequence). This CDR3 spans 16 amino acids. CDR3 sequence (DNA): TGTGCCAGCAGCTTAGGTCTCGCGGGACAGGACTACGAGCAGTACTTC. Protein: CASSLGLAGQDYEQYF. Combining the CDR3 with reference TRBV7-9 and TRBJ2-7 gives the whole variable domain DTGVSQNPRHKITKRGQNVTFRCDPISEHNRLYWYRQTLGQGPEFLTYFQNEAQLEKSRLLSDRFSAERPKGSFSTLEIQRTEQGDSAMYLCASSLGLAGQDYEQYFGPGTRLTVT.

V is TRBV19 and J is TRBJ1-2, with 7 bases identical to TRBD1. This CDR3 has 12 residues. V was pared by 11 bases and J by 2 bases, with 5 bases of the junction left unmatched. Germline V gives CDR1 LNHDA, CDR2 SQIVND (reference sequence). The CDR3 region has the DNA TGTGCCGTGGGGGACAGCAACTATGGCTACACCTTC. It codes for CAVGDSNYGYTF.

Concerning this clone itself: The sample contains more than one DNA sequence encoding this CDR3. This chain uses TRBV30 with TRBJ1-3; D gene ambiguous. Germline CDR1 GTSNPN, CDR2 SVGIG (reference sequence). V was pared by 2 bases and J by 0 bases, with 8 bases between. There are 14 residues in the CDR3. The CDR3 coding sequence is TGTGCCTGGAGTCAAGGTTCCTCTGGAAACACCATATATTTT. It translates to CAWSQGSSGNTIYF. The complete variable domain, with remaining parts taken from reference TRBV30 and TRBJ1-3, reads SQTIHQWPATLVQPVGSPLSLECTVEGTSNPNLYWYRQAAGRGLQLLFYSVGIGQISSEVPQNLSASRPQDRQFILSSKKLLLSDSGFYLCAWSQGSSGNTIYFGEGSWLTVV.

V gene TRBV13 combines with J gene TRBJ2-2; D ambiguous. Germline CDR1 is PRHDT and CDR2 is FYEKMQ (reference sequence). The CDR3 has 17 residues. Between the trimmed V and J ends, which lost 4 bases and 2 bases, there was a span of 17 bases. CDR3 protein: CASSSWVSVLNTGELFF. CDR3 bases: TGTGCCAGCAGCTCGTGGGTATCCGTACTAAACACCGGGGAGCTGTTTTTT.